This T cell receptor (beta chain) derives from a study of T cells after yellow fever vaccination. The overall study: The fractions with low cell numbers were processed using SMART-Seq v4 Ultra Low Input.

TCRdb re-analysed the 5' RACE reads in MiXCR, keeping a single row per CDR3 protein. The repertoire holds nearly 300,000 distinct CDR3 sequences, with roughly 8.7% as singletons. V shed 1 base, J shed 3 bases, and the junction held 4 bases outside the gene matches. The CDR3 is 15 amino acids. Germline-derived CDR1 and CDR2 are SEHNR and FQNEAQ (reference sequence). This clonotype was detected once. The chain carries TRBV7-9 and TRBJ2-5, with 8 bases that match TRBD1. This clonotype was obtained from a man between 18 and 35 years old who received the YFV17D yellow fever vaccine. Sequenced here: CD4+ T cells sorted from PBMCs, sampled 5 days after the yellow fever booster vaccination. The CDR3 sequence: CASSLGRTGKETQYF. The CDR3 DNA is TGTGCCAGCAGCTTAGGGCGGACAGGGAAAGAGACCCAGTACTTC. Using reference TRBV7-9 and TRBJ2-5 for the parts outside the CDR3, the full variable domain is DTGVSQNPRHKITKRGQNVTFRCDPISEHNRLYWYRQTLGQGPEFLTYFQNEAQLEKSRLLSDRFSAERPKGSFSTLEIQRTEQGDSAMYLCASSLGRTGKETQYFGPGTRLLVL.